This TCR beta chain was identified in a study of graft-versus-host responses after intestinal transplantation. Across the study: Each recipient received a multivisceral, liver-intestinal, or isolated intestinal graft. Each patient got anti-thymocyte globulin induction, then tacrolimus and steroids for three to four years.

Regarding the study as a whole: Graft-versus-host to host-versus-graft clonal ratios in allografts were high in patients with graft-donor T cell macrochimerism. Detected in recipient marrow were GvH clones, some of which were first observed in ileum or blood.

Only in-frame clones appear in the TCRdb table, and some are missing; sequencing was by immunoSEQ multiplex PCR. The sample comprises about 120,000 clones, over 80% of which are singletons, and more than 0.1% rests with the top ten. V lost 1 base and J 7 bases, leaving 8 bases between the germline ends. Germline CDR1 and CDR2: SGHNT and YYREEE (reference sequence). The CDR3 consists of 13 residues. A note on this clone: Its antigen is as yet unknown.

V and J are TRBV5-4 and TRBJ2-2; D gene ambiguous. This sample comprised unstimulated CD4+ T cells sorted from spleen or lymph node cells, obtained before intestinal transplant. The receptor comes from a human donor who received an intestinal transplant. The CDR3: CASSLKDGGELFF. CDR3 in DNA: TGTGCCAGCAGCTTGAAGGATGGCGGGGAGCTGTTTTTT.